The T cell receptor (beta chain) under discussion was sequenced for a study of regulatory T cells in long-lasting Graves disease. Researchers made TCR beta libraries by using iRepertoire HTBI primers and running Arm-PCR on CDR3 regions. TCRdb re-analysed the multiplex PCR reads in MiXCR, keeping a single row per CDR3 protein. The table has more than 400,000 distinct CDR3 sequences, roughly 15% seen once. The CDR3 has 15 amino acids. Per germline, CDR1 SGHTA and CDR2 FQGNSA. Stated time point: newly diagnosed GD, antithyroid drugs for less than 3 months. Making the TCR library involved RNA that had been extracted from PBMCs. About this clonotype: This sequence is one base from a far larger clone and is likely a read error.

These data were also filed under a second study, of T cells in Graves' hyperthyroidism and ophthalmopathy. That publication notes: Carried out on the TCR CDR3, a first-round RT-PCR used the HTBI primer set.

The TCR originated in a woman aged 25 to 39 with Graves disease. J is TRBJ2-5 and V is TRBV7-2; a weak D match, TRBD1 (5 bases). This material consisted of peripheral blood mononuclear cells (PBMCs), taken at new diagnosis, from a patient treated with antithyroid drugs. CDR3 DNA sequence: TGCGCCAGGAGCTTGGATAGGGGATGGCAAGAGACCCAGTACTTC. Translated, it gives CARSLDRGWQETQYF.